This is a list of T cell receptor beta chains from one sample in a study of post-analysis software for immune sequencing data. TCRdb re-called the PCR reads through MiXCR, storing one row per CDR3 protein. The data show roughly 600,000 distinct CDR3 sequences, with 44% seen just once and under 2% held by the top ten. What was sequenced was blood. The origin of the receptors is a girl aged 5 to 17 with multiple sclerosis. Each CDR3 is given without its conserved first and last residue. Each record gives: V gene, CDR3 protein.

v_call: TRBV11-2; cdr3_aa: ASRLQGGLSYNEQF
v_call: TRBV6-1; cdr3_aa: ASSPGLSSYNEQF
v_call: TRBV7-2; cdr3_aa: ASSPRRLSVLGRNIQY
v_call: TRBV4-2; cdr3_aa: ASSPMGGGTEAF
v_call: TRBV10-2; cdr3_aa: AVQEGHSYEQY
v_call: TRBV6-5; cdr3_aa: ASSSGTHEKLF
v_call: TRBV20-1; cdr3_aa: SARVRAPGDYGYT
v_call: TRBV7-9; cdr3_aa: ASSFLTSGGKNEQF
v_call: TRBV27; cdr3_aa: ASSPGDIRNEQY
v_call: TRBV20-1; cdr3_aa: SARSPGQGNYEQY
v_call: TRBV7-8; cdr3_aa: ASSPQRTSGGETQY
v_call: TRBV7-2; cdr3_aa: ASSSRASQETQY
v_call: TRBV20-1; cdr3_aa: SAPIPLGSYNEQF
v_call: TRBV6-5; cdr3_aa: ASSYSVGAATNEKLF
v_call: TRBV25-1; cdr3_aa: ASSDAGILEGTQY
v_call: TRBV10-2; cdr3_aa: ASGEAGTTDTQY
v_call: TRBV15; cdr3_aa: ATSRDRTNYGYT